The following is a T cell receptor (beta chain) sequence with its context. The specificity of this receptor is unknown. Per-base qualities were not stored, and no clone one base away is much larger. Library method: the immunoSEQ multiplex PCR assay. RNA was extracted from all samples and reverse transcribed into cDNA, which served as template for TCR sequencing. First-strand cDNA was synthesized using SuperScript III with a 2:1 mix of oligo-dT and random hexamers. A synthetic immune receptor repertoire was used to assess amplification bias, and residual bias was removed computationally. Regarding the original processing steps: Raw reads were preprocessed to remove errors, and CDR3 was defined by IMGT conventions from the conserved cysteine to phenylalanine. Clonality was calculated as 1 minus Shannon entropy normalized by log2 of the number of productive unique TCRs. Whether each scalp clone was CD4 or CD8 was inferred by checking scalp TCRbeta sequences against the CD4 and CD8 repertoires from sorted blood. The immuneACCESS repertoire file appears here via TCRdb, limited to in-frame rearrangements. These files lack a portion of the clones; in checked studies, under half of the deficit traces to unresolved V genes, and the cause of the others is not known. Clone size and the V and J calls come from that table; the DNA yielded D and trimming. A total of approximately 280,000 clones appear in this sample, roughly 64% of them only once. The top ten clones comprise about 1.7% of the sample.

From the cysteine up to the phenylalanine, the CDR3 has a length of 13 residues. Here the CDR3 DNA is all that survives: 39 bases in frame from base 1. CDR1 and CDR2 (SGHRS, YFSETQ) derive from the germline V gene. The V end loses 3 bases and the J end loses 5 bases, and a stretch of 10 bases separates them. The sample's time point label, in plain terms: less than 25 weeks on oral tofacitinib. Sample treatment or condition, as interpreted from the label and publication: oral pan-JAK inhibitor, 5-10 mg twice daily. From alopecia areata patients, peripheral blood was collected along with lesional scalp punch biopsies. PBMCs were isolated by density centrifugation and stained for CD3, CD4 and CD8, and CD4+ and CD8+ T cells were sorted on a FACSAria. This specimen comes from a study of CD8+ T cells in alopecia areata listed by TCRdb under 2018. Turning to the overall study: Treated patients were enrolled in an open-label pilot trial of oral tofacitinib at 5 to 10 mg twice daily for moderate-to-severe alopecia areata. In humans, TCRbeta sequencing was performed on scalp tissue and on sorted CD4+ and CD8+ peripheral blood T cells from healthy controls and from patients with patchy or totalis/universalis alopecia areata. Tofacitinib-treated patients had biopsies at baseline and at 4 and 24 weeks of treatment, with a later scalp biopsy in several patients. The study used high-throughput TCRbeta sequencing to examine T cell clonal expansion in alopecia areata, in both the C3H/HeJ mouse model and human patients. For the treated patients, the SALT score, which quantifies what percentage of scalp surface area is affected, served as the measure of disease severity. The RNA source kit depended on sample type: the PAXgene miRNA kit for fixed scalp, the miRNeasy kit for PBMCs, and the RNeasy kit for mouse skin. Scalp clonality was compared among normal scalp (n=4), patchy alopecia areata scalp (n=8), and alopecia totalis/universalis scalp (n=8). Amplification of TCRbeta CDR3 regions was done by immunoSEQ multiplex PCR using 35 Vbeta forward primers and 13 Jbeta reverse primers. Tofacitinib was given for 6 to 18 months, followed by 6 months of follow-up off drug to assess delayed response and recurrence. General findings and caveats noted by the study authors: Unlike mouse skin, where gammadelta T cells dominate, normal human skin contains resident alphabeta T cells that get sequenced too, which complicates analysis of the scalp TCR repertoire. Compared with normal scalp, lesional scalp, particularly in alopecia totalis/universalis, had higher clonality and more expanded CD8+ clones, which suggests antigenic drive. The treated cohort was small, with a single nonresponder, so links between baseline CD8+ expansion and response need larger studies. Scalp clonality and the number of expanded CD8+ clones among the top 100 scalp clones were significantly decreased by tofacitinib. During tofacitinib treatment, many expanded lesional clones remained in scalp and blood, and this persistence may partly explain relapse after treatment is stopped. Shared TCR sequences between patients were less evident than in mice, which may be partly attributable to HLA diversity in the patient population.

Sequencing used CD4+ T cells sorted from blood, obtained at week 24, from a patient treated with tofacitinib. This receptor was identified in a human donor with alopecia areata. The V and J genes are TRBV5-1 and TRBJ2-3, with TRBD1 tentatively as D gene (5 bases match). The DNA is TGCGCCAGCAGCTCCACAGGAGAAGATACGCAGTATTTT. Translated, this is CASSSTGEDTQYF.